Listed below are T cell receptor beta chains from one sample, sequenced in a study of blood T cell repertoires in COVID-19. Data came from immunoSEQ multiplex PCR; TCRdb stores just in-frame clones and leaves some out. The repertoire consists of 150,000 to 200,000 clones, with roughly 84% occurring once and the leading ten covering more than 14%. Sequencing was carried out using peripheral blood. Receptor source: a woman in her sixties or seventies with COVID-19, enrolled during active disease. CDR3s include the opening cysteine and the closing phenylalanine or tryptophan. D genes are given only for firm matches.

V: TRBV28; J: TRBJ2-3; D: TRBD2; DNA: TGTGCCAGCAGTTTATGCAGGGACTATTCCGTGACAGATACGCAGTATTTT; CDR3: CASSLCRDYSVTDTQYF
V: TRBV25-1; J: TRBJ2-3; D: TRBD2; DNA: TGTGCCACGGGACTAGGCACAGATACGCAGTATTTT; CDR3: CATGLGTDTQYF
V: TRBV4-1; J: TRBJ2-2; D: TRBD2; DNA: TGCGCCAGCAGCCCATGGACTAGCGGGGGCTTAAGGGACACCGGGGAGCTGTTTTTT; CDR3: CASSPWTSGGLRDTGELFF
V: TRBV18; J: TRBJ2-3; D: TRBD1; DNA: TGTGCCAGCTCAGCTTTCTCGGTACAGGGGGGCACAGATACGCAGTATTTT; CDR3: CASSAFSVQGGTDTQYF
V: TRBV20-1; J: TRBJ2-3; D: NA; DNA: TGCAGTTACAGATCAGATACGCAGTATTTT; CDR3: CSYRSDTQYF
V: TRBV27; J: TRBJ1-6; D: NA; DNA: TGTGCCAGCAGGGAGGGTGGTGGTTCACCCCTCCACTTT; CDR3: CASREGGGSPLHF
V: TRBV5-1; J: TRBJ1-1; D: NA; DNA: TGCGCCAGCAGCTTGGAAGGGGTGACTGAAGCTTTCTTT; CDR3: CASSLEGVTEAFF
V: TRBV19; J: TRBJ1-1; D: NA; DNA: TGTGCCAGTAGTATTACGGACGGGATGAACACTGAAGCTTTCTTT; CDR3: CASSITDGMNTEAFF
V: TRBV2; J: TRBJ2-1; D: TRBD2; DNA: TGTGCCAGCACGATGCGACGGGGTCTAGCGGGAGAGGATGAGCAGTTCTTC; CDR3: CASTMRRGLAGEDEQFF
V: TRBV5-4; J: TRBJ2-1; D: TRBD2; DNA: TGTGCCAGCACAGCGGGATCAGTCTCCTACAATGAGCAGTTCTTC; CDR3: CASTAGSVSYNEQFF
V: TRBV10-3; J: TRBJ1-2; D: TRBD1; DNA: TGTGCCATCAGCGGACAGGGTGACTATGGCTACACCTTC; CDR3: CAISGQGDYGYTF